Given below is one T cell receptor beta chain in context. Its antigen is as yet unknown. The source of the sample is a study of beta chain features in type 1 diabetes. Central memory, naive, regulatory and stem cell-like memory CD4+ cells were sorted by CD45RO/CCR7/CD25/CD127/CD95/CD27. The CDR3 totals 16 residues. The germline V gene encodes CDR1 LNHNV and CDR2 YYDKDF (reference sequence). V gave up 0 bases and J gave up 4 bases; unmatched junction bases: 7. TCRB transcripts that were expressed got sequenced, as all of the isolated RNA had been reverse transcribed. Some clones are missing from TCRdb's copy, which holds only in-frame ones; the method was immunoSEQ multiplex PCR. This table holds more than 250,000 clones, around 24% found once. Overall study results and limits: Fewer junction insertions and more nucleotide deletions appeared in type 1 diabetes patients. Patients showed naive, central memory and Treg TCRB repertoires that appeared more similar than those of healthy donors. Type 1 diabetes patients showed a moderate but significant shortening of TCRB CDR3s in all four CD4+ subsets.

This TCR derives from a woman in her twenties or thirties with type 1 diabetes. Sequencing used naive CD4+ T cells from blood. This chain joins TRBV15 and TRBJ2-3; TRBD2 agrees at 7 bases. CDR3: CATSRDMGGSADTQYF. DNA for the CDR3: TGTGCCACCAGCAGAGATATGGGCGGGAGCGCAGATACGCAGTATTTT.